This note documents a single TCR beta chain sequence. The source of the sample is a study of blood T cell repertoires in COVID-19. Study background: Sites across the United States, Italy and Spain contributed samples from acute and convalescent COVID-19. Sources were T cells, B-cell-depleted T cells, or PBMCs; the material itself was cDNA or gDNA.

Germline V gene data show CDR1 as LNHDA and CDR2 as SQIVND (reference sequence). The germline V and J ends were trimmed by 11 bases and 6 bases, with 20 bases remaining between them. The CDR3 contains 14 residues. Original methodology: Amplifying reference gene primers gave estimates of nucleated cell counts. Generated by immunoSEQ multiplex PCR, the TCRdb table keeps only in-frame clones and is missing some. The D gene and trimming were derived from the DNA, and the V and J assignments and clone size from that table. In the table there are over 600,000 clones, 90% of which are singletons. The chain recombines TRBV19 with TRBJ1-5, with D possibly TRBD1 on 5 matching bases. The receptor was isolated from a woman under 30 with acute or convalescent COVID-19. Sequenced material: peripheral blood. The CDR3 is CASFAGRESQPQHF. Here the CDR3 DNA reads TGTGCCTCCTTCGCGGGGCGCGAGAGTCAGCCCCAGCATTTT.